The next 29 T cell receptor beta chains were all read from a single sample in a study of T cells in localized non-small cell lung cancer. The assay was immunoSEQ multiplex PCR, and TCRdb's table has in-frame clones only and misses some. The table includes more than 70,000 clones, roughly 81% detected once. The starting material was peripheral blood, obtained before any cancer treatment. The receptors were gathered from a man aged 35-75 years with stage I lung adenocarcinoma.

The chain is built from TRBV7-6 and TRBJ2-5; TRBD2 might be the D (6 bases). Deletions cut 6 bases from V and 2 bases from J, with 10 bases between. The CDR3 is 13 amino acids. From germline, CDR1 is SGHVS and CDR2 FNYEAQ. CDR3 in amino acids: CASSWDSQETQYF. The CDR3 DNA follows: TGTGCCAGCAGTTGGGACTCTCAAGAGACCCAGTACTTC.

CDR3 loop: CASQGTGKSYEQYF. Written as DNA, the CDR3 is TGTGCCTCCCAAGGCACGGGGAAGTCCTACGAGCAGTACTTC. The V call is TRBV28, the J call TRBJ2-7; TRBD2 might be the D (5 bases). CDR1 MDHEN and CDR2 SYDVKM come from the germline V gene. Trimming cost V 11 bases and J 1 base, with 18 bases left between them. This CDR3 region has 14 residues.

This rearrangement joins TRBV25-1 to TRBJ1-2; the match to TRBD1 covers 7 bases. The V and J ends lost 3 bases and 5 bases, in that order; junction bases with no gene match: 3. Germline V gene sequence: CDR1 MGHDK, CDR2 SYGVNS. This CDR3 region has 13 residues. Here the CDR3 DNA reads TGTGCCAGCAGTGATCAGACAGGGTATGGCTACACCTTC. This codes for CASSDQTGYGYTF.

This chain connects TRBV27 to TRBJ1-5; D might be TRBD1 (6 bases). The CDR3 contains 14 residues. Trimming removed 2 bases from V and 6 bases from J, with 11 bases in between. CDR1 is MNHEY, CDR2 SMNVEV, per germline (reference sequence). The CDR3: CASSLRGGSQPQHF. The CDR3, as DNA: TGTGCCAGCAGTTTAAGGGGGGGGAGTCAGCCCCAGCATTTT.

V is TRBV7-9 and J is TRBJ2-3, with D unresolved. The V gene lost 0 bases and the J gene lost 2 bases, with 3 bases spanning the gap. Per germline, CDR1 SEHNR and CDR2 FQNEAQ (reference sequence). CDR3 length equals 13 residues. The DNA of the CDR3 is TGTGCCAGCAGCTTAGCGACCACAGATACGCAGTATTTT. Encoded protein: CASSLATTDTQYF.

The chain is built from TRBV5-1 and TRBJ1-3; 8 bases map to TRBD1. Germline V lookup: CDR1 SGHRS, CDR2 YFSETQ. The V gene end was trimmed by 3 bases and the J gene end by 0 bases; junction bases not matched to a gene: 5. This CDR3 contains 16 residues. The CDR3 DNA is TGCGCCAGCAGCTGGGACAGGCCGAGCTCTGGAAACACCATATATTTT. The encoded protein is CASSWDRPSSGNTIYF.

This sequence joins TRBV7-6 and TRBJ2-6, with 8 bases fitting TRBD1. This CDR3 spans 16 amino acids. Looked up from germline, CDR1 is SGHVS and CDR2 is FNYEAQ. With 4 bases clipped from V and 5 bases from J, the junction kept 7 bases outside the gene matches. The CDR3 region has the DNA TGTGCCAGCAGCTCTCCCAGGGGGCGAAGGGCCAACGTCCTGACTTTC. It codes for CASSSPRGRRANVLTF.

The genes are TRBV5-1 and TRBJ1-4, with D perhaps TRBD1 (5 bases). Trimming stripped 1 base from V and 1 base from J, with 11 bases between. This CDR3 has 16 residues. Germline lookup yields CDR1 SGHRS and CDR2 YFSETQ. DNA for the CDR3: TGCGCCAGCAGCTTGATGCAGGGTGGAACTAATGAAAAACTGTTTTTT. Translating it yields CASSLMQGGTNEKLFF.

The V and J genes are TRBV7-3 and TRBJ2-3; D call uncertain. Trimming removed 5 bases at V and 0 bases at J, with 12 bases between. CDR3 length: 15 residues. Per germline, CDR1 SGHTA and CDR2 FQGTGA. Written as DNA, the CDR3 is TGTGCCAGCAGCGCAAGTCCCTCTAGCACAGATACGCAGTATTTT. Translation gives CASSASPSSTDTQYF.

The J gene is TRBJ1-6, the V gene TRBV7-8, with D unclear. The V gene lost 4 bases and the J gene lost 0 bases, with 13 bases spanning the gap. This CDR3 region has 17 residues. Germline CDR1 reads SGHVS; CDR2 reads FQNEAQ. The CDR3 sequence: CASSSSLGSSYNSPLHF. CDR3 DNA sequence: TGTGCCAGCAGCTCCAGCCTTGGGAGCTCCTATAATTCACCCCTCCACTTT.

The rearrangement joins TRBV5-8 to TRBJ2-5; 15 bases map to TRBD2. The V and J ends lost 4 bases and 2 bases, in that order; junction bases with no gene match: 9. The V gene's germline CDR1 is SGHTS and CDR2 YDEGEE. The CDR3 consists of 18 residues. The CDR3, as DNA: TGTGCCAGCAGCAAGGGACTAGCGGGGGGTGAACGACAAGAGACCCAGTACTTC. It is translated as CASSKGLAGGERQETQYF.

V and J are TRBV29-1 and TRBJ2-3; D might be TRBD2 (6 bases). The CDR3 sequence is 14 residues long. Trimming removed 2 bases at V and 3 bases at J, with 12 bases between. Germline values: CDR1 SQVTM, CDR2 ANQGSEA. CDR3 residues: CSVEPGTYTDTQYF. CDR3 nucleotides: TGCAGCGTTGAACCTGGGACTTATACAGATACGCAGTATTTT.

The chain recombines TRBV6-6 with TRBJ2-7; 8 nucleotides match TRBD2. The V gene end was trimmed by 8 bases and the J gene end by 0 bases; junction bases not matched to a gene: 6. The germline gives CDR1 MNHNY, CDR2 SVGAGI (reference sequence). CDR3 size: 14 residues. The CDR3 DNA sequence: TGTGCCAGCGCTCGTGCGGGGGGCTCCTACGAGCAGTACTTC. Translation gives CASARAGGSYEQYF.

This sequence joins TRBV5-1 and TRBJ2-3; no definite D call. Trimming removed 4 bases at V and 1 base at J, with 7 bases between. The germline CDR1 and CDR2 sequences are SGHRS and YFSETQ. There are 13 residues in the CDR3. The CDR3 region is CASSVKGTDTQYF. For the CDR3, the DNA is TGCGCCAGCAGCGTTAAAGGCACAGATACGCAGTATTTT.

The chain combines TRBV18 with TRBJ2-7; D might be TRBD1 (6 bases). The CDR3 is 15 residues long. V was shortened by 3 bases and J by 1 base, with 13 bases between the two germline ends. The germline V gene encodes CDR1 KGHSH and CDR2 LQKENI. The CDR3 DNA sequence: TGTGCCAGCTCACCCGGGACATCAAAATCCTACGAGCAGTACTTC. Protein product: CASSPGTSKSYEQYF.

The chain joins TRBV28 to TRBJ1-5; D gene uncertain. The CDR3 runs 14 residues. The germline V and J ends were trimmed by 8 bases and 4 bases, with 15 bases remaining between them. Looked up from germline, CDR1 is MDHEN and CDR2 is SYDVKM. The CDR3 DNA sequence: TGTGCCAGCTTGGACTTACCTTTAAATCAGCCCCAGCATTTT. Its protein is CASLDLPLNQPQHF.

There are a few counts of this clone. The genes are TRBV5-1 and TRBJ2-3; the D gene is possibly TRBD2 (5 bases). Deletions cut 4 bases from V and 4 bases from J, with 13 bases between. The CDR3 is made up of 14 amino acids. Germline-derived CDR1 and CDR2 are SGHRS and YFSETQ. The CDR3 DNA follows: TGCGCCAGCAGCCCCCCCTCCGGGGCAGATACGCAGTATTTT. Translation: CASSPPSGADTQYF.

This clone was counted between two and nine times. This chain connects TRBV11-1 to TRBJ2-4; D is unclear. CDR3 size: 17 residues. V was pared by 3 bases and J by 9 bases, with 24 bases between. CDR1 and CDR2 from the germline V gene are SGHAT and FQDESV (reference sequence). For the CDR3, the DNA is TGTGCCAGCAGCTTGTACCGAGAAAGGGCCCGGCAGAGCATTCAGTACTTC. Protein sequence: CASSLYRERARQSIQYF.

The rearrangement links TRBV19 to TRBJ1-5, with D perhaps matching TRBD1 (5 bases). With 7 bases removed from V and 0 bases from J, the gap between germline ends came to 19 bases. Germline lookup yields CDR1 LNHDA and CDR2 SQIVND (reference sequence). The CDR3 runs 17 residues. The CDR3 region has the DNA TGTGCCAGTACCTATGGACAAGGGACTTATAGCAATCAGCCCCAGCATTTT. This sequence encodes CASTYGQGTYSNQPQHF.

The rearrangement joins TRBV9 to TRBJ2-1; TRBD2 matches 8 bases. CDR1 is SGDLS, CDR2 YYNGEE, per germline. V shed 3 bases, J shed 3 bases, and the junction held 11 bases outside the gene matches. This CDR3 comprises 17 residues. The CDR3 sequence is CASSASFSGTVYNEQFF. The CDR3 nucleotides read TGTGCCAGCAGCGCTTCCTTTAGCGGGACGGTCTACAATGAGCAGTTCTTC.

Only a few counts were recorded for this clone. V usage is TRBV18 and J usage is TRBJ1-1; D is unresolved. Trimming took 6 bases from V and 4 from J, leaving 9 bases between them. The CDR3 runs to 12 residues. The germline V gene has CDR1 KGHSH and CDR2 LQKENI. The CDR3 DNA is TGTGCCAGCTCGTTTGGACCCACTGAAGCTTTCTTT. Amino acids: CASSFGPTEAFF.

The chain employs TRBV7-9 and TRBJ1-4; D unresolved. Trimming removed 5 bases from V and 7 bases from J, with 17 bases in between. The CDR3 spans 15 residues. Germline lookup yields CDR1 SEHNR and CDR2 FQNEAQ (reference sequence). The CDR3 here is CASSRPSSEAEKLFF. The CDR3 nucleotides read TGTGCCAGCAGCCGTCCGTCCTCAGAGGCTGAAAAACTGTTTTTT.

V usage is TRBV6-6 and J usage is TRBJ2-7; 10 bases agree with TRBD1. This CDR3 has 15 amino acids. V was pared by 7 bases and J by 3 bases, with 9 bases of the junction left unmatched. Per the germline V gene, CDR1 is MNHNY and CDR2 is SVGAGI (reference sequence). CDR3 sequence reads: CASNRQGAGRYEQYF. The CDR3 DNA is TGTGCCAGCAATCGACAGGGGGCAGGACGCTACGAGCAGTACTTC.

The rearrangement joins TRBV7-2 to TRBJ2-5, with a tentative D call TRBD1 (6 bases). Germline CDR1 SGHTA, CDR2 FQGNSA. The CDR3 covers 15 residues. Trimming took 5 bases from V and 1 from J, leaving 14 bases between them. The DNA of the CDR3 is TGTGCCAGCAGCCCAATGGGGGCAGCCCAAGAGACCCAGTACTTC. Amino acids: CASSPMGAAQETQYF.

CDR3 nucleotides: TGTGCCAGTAGTTACAGGGCGGCCGAGCAGTACTTC. It codes for CASSYRAAEQYF. The gene calls are TRBV19 and TRBJ2-7; tentative D call: TRBD1 (6 bases). CDR1 is LNHDA and CDR2 is SQIVND in the germline V gene (reference sequence). This CDR3 contains 12 residues. The V and J ends lost 5 bases and 6 bases respectively, with 11 bases between them.

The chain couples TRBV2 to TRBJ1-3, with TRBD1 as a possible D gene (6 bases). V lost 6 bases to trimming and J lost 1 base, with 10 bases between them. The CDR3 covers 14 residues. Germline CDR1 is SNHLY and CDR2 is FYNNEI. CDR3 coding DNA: TGTGCCAGCAGGCTCAGGGGTTCTGGAAACACCATATATTTT. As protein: CASRLRGSGNTIYF.

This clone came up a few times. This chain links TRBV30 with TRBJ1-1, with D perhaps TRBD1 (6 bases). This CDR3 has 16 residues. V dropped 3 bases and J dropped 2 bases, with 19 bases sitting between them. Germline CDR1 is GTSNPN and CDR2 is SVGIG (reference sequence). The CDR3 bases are TGTGCCTGGAGGGTACAGGGTTTGAGGAGAAACACTGAAGCTTTCTTT. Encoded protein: CAWRVQGLRRNTEAFF. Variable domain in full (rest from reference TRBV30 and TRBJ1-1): SQTIHQWPATLVQPVGSPLSLECTVEGTSNPNLYWYRQAAGRGLQLLFYSVGIGQISSEVPQNLSASRPQDRQFILSSKKLLLSDSGFYLCAWRVQGLRRNTEAFFGQGTRLTVV.

The CDR3 nucleotides read TGTGCCAGCAGCTTTACCACTGCCGGGGAGCTGTTTTTT. This sequence encodes CASSFTTAGELFF. The chain links TRBV5-4 to TRBJ2-2, with no clear D. Looked up from germline, CDR1 is SGHNT and CDR2 is YYREEE (reference sequence). Trimming removed 2 bases at V and 6 bases at J, with 8 bases between. This CDR3 comprises 13 residues.

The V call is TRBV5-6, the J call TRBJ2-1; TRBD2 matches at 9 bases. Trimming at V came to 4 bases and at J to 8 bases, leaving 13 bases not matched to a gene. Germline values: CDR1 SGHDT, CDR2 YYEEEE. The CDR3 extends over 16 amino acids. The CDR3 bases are TGTGCCAGCAGCCCCCCCTGGGGGACTAGCACTTATGAGCAGTTCTTC. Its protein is CASSPPWGTSTYEQFF.